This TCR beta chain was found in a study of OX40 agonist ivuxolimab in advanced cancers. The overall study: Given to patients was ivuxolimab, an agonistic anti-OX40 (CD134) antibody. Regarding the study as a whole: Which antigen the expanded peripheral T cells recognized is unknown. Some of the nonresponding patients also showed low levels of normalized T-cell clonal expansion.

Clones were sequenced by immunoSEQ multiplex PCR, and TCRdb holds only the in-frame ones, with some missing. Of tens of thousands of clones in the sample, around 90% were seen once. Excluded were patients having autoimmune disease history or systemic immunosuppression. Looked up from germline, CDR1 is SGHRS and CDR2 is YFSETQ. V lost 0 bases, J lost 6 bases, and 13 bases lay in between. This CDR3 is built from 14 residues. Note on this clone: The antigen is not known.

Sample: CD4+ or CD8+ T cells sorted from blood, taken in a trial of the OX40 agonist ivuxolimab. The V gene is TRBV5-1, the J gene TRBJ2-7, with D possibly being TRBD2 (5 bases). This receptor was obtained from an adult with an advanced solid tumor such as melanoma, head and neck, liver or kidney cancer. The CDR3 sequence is CASSLGASNIEQYF. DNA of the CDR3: TGCGCCAGCAGCTTGGGCGCTAGCAACATCGAGCAGTACTTC.